This T cell receptor beta chain was sequenced during a study of T cell responses to AZD1222 COVID-19 vaccine. The germline CDR1 and CDR2 sequences are KGHSH and LQKENI. The CDR3 extends over 14 amino acids. Deletions cut 2 bases from V and 2 bases from J, with 10 bases between. TCRdb's table, derived via immunoSEQ multiplex PCR, lists solely in-frame clones and lacks some. The sample lists 130,000 or so clones, 90% to 95% seen once, with 1.5% to 2% in the top ten. This receptor was obtained from an adult in good health. The V and J genes are TRBV18 and TRBJ2-7; D is perhaps TRBD2 (6 bases). The source was peripheral blood, collected on day 0 of AZD1222 vaccination. CDR3 coding DNA: TGTGCCAGCTCACCAGTCGGAGGGGCCTACGAGCAGTACTTC. Translation gives CASSPVGGAYEQYF. The variable domain in full, completed from reference TRBV18 and TRBJ2-7, reads NAGVMQNPRHLVRRRGQEARLRCSPMKGHSHVYWYRQLPEEGLKFMVYLQKENIIDESGMPKERFSAEFPKEGPSILRIQQVVRGDSAAYFCASSPVGGAYEQYFGPGTRLTVT.